The present T cell receptor beta chain was sequenced within a study of shared clonotypes between healthy human individuals. About the research overall: Donor composition was a couple of women and three men, aged 18 to 49. Regarding the study as a whole: Although depth was large, rarefaction showed that sequencing of the sorted subsets was incomplete.

Genomic DNA of every subset was divided equally among multiple immunoSEQ plates. Method: immunoSEQ multiplex PCR; TCRdb's copy keeps in-frame clones and lacks some. This repertoire shows hundreds of thousands of clones, about 90% found once; its top ten account for about 24%. This clone was picked up one time. Its antigen remains unidentified. Naive CD8 cells lacked CD45RO, underwent positive selection for CCR7 and left out terminally differentiated effector memory CD45RA+ cells. Only Caucasian adults living in Nashville, Tennessee made up the donor group. The ends lost 8 bases at V and 0 bases at J; junction bases unmatched: 6. CDR1 is MNHEY and CDR2 is SMNVEV in the germline V gene (reference sequence). CDR3 length: 16 residues.

The sample comprised naive CD8+ T cells sorted from blood. The receptor was isolated from a man aged 25 to 45 in good health. The chain uses TRBV27 and TRBJ2-6, with 8 bases that match TRBD1. The CDR3 loop reads CASGWDRPSGANVLTF. Here the CDR3 DNA reads TGTGCCAGCGGCTGGGACAGGCCCTCTGGGGCCAACGTCCTGACTTTC.